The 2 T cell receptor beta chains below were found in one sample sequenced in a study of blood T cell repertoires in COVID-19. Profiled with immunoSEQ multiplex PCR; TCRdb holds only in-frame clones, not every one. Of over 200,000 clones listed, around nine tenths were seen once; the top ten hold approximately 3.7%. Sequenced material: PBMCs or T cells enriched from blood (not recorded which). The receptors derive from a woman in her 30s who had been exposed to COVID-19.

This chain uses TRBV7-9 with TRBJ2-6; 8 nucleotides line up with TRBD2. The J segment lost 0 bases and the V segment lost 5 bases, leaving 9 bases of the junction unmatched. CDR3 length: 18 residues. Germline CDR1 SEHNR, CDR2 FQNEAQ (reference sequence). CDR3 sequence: CASSLSGTRVSGANVLTF. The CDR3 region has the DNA TGTGCCAGCAGCCTTTCCGGGACTAGAGTCTCTGGGGCCAACGTCCTGACTTTC.

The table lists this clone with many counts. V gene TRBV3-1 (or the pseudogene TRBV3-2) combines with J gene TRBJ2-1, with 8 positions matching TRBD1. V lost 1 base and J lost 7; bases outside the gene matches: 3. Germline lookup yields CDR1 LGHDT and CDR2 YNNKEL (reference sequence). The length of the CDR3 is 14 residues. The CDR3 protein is CASSQARGLNEQFF. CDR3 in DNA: TGTGCCAGCAGCCAAGCCAGGGGGCTGAATGAGCAGTTCTTC.